These 6 T cell receptor beta chains were all obtained from the same sample, sequenced in a study of T cell responses to AZD1222 COVID-19 vaccine. TCRdb keeps only in-frame clones here, not all; method: immunoSEQ multiplex PCR. Of 120,000 or so clones listed, 90% were seen once; the top ten hold around 4.5%. The sequenced sample was peripheral blood, obtained on day 0 of MenACWY control vaccination. The source of these receptors is an adult in good health.

The chain uses TRBV6-5 and TRBJ1-2, with D maybe TRBD1 (6 bases). This CDR3 has 13 amino acids. V lost 2 bases and J 6 bases, leaving 10 bases between the germline ends. CDR1 MNHEY and CDR2 SVGAGI come from the germline V gene. The CDR3 sequence: CASSYPTGHGYTF. The CDR3 nucleotides read TGTGCCAGCAGTTACCCGACAGGCCATGGCTACACCTTC.

V usage is TRBV5-1 and J usage is TRBJ2-6, with D possibly TRBD2 on 6 matching bases. The CDR3 covers 16 residues. CDR1 and CDR2 from the germline V gene are SGHRS and YFSETQ. Between the trimmed V and J ends, which lost 0 bases and 5 bases, there was a span of 12 bases. In nucleotides, the CDR3 is TGCGCCAGCAGCTTGGATCGGGGGTTGAGGGCCAACGTCCTGACTTTC. Its translation: CASSLDRGLRANVLTF.

The chain joins TRBV4-2 to TRBJ2-3, with 9 bases identical to TRBD2. After removal of 0 bases from V and 3 bases from J, the junction contained 7 bases not matched to a gene. Germline values: CDR1 LGHNA, CDR2 YNFKEQ. CDR3 length equals 17 residues. The CDR3 bases are TGTGCCAGCAGCCAAGATCGGGGGACTAGCCAGACAGATACGCAGTATTTT. Encoded protein: CASSQDRGTSQTDTQYF.

The V and J genes are TRBV28 and TRBJ2-7; D could derive from TRBD1 or TRBD2 (6 bases each). CDR1 and CDR2 (germline): MDHEN, SYDVKM. The CDR3 totals 14 residues. Trimming cost V 7 bases and J 2 bases, with 15 bases left between them. The CDR3 nucleotides are TGTGCCAGCATCTTGATGAGGGGGGCCTACGAGCAGTACTTC. It specifies CASILMRGAYEQYF.

The chain is built from TRBV2 and TRBJ2-5; 10 bases line up with TRBD1. Losses at the gene ends were 6 bases for V and 5 bases for J; bases not matched to a gene: 6. Looked up from germline, CDR1 is SNHLY and CDR2 is FYNNEI. The CDR3 covers 14 residues. CDR3 DNA sequence: TGTGCCAGCAGAGGGACAGGGGCGCTGGAGACCCAGTACTTC. It encodes CASRGTGALETQYF.

The chain has TRBV3-1 (or the pseudogene TRBV3-2) and TRBJ1-1; the D gene is possibly TRBD1 (5 bases). CDR1 is LGHDT and CDR2 is YNNKEL in the germline V gene (reference sequence). The CDR3 loop spans 17 amino acids. V was shortened by 3 bases and J by 1 base, with 18 bases between the two germline ends. CDR3 coding DNA: TGTGCCAGCAGCCAGGCCGGTCCAGGGTCGCCGAACACTGAAGCTTTCTTT. Its translation is CASSQAGPGSPNTEAFF.